Given below is one T cell receptor (beta chain) in context. The junction differs from germline at one of its ends, possibly a read error. These data belong to a study of T cells in Graves' hyperthyroidism and ophthalmopathy. TCR beta CDR3 region amplification was performed from RNA transcripts. The study used the HTBI primer set for a first-round RT-PCR of the TCR CDR3. TCRdb ran MiXCR on the multiplex PCR reads and lists one entry per CDR3 protein. The sample has about 610,000 distinct CDR3 sequences, about 45% seen once. The CDR3 is made up of 14 amino acids. CDR1 is SGDLS, CDR2 YYNGEE, per germline.

The sequence came from a woman under 30 with Graves' hyperthyroidism. V is TRBV9 and J is TRBJ2-7; D may be TRBD1 or TRBD2 (6 bases each). Sequences were obtained from peripheral blood or thyroid tissue (not recorded which). DNA for the CDR3: TGTGCCAGCAGCCGGGGGCTCACCACAGATACGCAGTATTTC. Its protein product is CASSRGLTTDTQYF.